The clone carrying this TCR beta chain was counted between two and nine times. What it binds is not known. The data were obtained in a study of T cells after yellow fever vaccination. Turning to the study itself: The SMART-Seq v4 Ultra Low Input method served to prepare the low-cell-number fractions. Whole-study findings and limits: Though it reached lower strength, the secondary response hit its peak faster, day 5 versus 15. Reappearance after the booster was observed for most primary-vaccination clones (about 96% CD4, roughly 88% CD8).

Production of TCR cDNA was by 5'RACE template switching, which also added a universal primer site and UMIs. A single record per CDR3 protein comes from TCRdb applying MiXCR to the 5' RACE reads. The repertoire has roughly 500,000 distinct CDR3 sequences, 15% to 20% of them found once; the top ten carry around 15%. The V gene's germline CDR1 is MNHNS and CDR2 SASEGT. With 2 bases removed from V and 1 base from J, the gap between germline ends came to 11 bases. CDR3 length equals 15 residues. The chain joins TRBV6-1 to TRBJ2-5; D gene ambiguous. The input for sequencing was PBMCs, taken 15 days after the yellow fever booster vaccination. The origin of this receptor is a man aged 30 to 39 who received the YFV17D yellow fever vaccine. The CDR3 region is CASSERPTLQETQYF. The CDR3, as DNA: TGTGCCAGCAGTGAACGGCCGACACTCCAAGAGACCCAGTACTTC.